This TCR beta chain originates from a study of blood T cell repertoires in COVID-19. This CDR3 has 13 amino acids. Trimming stripped 9 bases from V and 1 base from J, with 12 bases between. Germline V gene sequence: CDR1 SGHRS, CDR2 YFSETQ. Sequenced by immunoSEQ multiplex PCR; TCRdb stores in-frame clones only, minus some. The sample yields more than 70,000 clones, 80% to 85% seen once. This chain connects TRBV5-1 to TRBJ2-3; a possible D gene is TRBD2 (5 bases). The sample comprised peripheral blood. This clonotype originated in a woman aged 65 to 85 with acute or convalescent COVID-19. The CDR3: CATRFGGTDTQYF. The DNA for the CDR3 is TGCGCCACCAGATTCGGGGGCACAGATACGCAGTATTTT. Using reference TRBV5-1 and TRBJ2-3 for the parts outside the CDR3, the full variable domain is KAGVTQTPRYLIKTRGQQVTLSCSPISGHRSVSWYQQTPGQGLQFLFEYFSETQRNKGNFPGRFSGRQFSNSRSEMNVSTLELGDSALYLCATRFGGTDTQYFGPGTRLTVL.